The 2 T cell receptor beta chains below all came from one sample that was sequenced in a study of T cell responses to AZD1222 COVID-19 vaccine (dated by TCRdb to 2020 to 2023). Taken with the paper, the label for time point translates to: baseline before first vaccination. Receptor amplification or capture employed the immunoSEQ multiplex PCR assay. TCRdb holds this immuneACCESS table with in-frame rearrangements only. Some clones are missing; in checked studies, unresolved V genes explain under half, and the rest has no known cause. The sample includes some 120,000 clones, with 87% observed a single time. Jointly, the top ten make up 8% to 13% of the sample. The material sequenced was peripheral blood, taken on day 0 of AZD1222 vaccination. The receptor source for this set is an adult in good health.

The CDR3 sequence: CASSYDRVASYEQYF. CDR3 sequence (DNA): TGTGCCAGCAGCTACGACAGGGTAGCCTCCTACGAGCAGTACTTC. V gene TRBV5-4 combines with J gene TRBJ2-7, with TRBD1 identical over 7 bases. The J segment lost 0 bases and the V segment lost 3 bases, leaving 6 bases of the junction unmatched. The CDR3 totals 15 residues. From germline, CDR1 is SGHNT and CDR2 YYREEE (reference sequence).

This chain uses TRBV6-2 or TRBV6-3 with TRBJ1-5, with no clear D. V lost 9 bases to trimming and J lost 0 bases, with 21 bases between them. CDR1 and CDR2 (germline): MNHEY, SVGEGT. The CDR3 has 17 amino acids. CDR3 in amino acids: CASTYGHGPISNQPQHF. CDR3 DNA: TGTGCCAGTACTTACGGGCATGGCCCGATTAGCAATCAGCCCCAGCATTTT.